The 5 T cell receptor beta chains below were found in one sample sequenced in a study of long-term antiretroviral therapy in people with HIV. Assay version v3.0 of immunoSEQ was used, and it was run at survey level. Here immunoSEQ multiplex PCR was the method, and the copy in TCRdb shows in-frame clones only, minus some. This sample has approximately 24,000 clones; 81% occur once, and the top ten carry about a sixth. Source: unsorted PBMCs, taken at the start of antiretroviral therapy, before treatment. These receptors were obtained from a woman between 18 and 29 years old with HIV.

The chain joins TRBV6-6 to TRBJ2-1; 13 nucleotides align to TRBD2. J gave up 8 bases and V 5 bases, and 9 bases lay outside the gene matches. Germline V gene data show CDR1 as MNHNY and CDR2 as SVGAGI (reference sequence). CDR3 size: 16 residues. In DNA form, the CDR3 reads TGTGCCAGCAGTCTCCAACTAGCGGGAGGGCCGGATGAGCAGTTCTTC. This codes for CASSLQLAGGPDEQFF.

This chain uses TRBV9 with TRBJ1-1; 7 bases are shared with TRBD1. This CDR3 has 15 residues. Germline trimming cut 4 bases from V and 1 base from J; bases unmatched to any gene: 7. CDR1 is SGDLS and CDR2 is YYNGEE in the germline V gene. CDR3: CASSLYDRANTEAFF. In DNA, the CDR3 is TGTGCCAGCAGCTTATACGACAGGGCGAACACTGAAGCTTTCTTT.

The V and J genes are TRBV28 and TRBJ2-5; 10 bases match TRBD1. Trimming removed 6 bases from V and 5 bases from J; junction bases left unmatched: 9. The V gene's germline CDR1 is MDHEN and CDR2 SYDVKM. The CDR3 consists of 15 residues. The DNA of the CDR3 is TGTGCCAGCAGCAGTACGGGACAGGGGTGGGAGACCCAGTACTTC. Translation gives CASSSTGQGWETQYF.

The chain has TRBV7-9 and TRBJ1-3, with a tentative D call TRBD1 (6 bases). This CDR3 is built from 15 residues. Germline CDR1 SEHNR, CDR2 FQNEAQ (reference sequence). V was pared by 5 bases and J by 1 base, with 12 bases between. CDR3 loop: CASSTRGTSGNTIYF. CDR3 DNA sequence: TGTGCCAGCAGCACCAGGGGTACTTCTGGAAACACCATATATTTT.

This clone occurred once. This chain joins TRBV6-4 and TRBJ1-1, with no clear D. This CDR3 has 14 residues. V lost 0 bases and J lost 1, with 6 bases in between. Per germline, CDR1 MRHNA and CDR2 SNTAGT. CDR3 region: CASSDSPGNTEAFF. In nucleotides, the CDR3 is TGTGCCAGCAGTGACTCACCGGGGAACACTGAAGCTTTCTTT.